Detailed here is one T cell receptor (beta chain). The data derive from a study of blood T cell repertoires in COVID-19. For the study at large: Acute and convalescent COVID-19 specimens originated in the United States, Italy and Spain.

Sequenced by immunoSEQ multiplex PCR; TCRdb stores in-frame clones only, minus some. The data hold about 110,000 clones, with around 92% observed a single time. Per the germline V gene, CDR1 is MDHEN and CDR2 is SYDVKM. Between the trimmed V and J ends, which lost 5 bases and 6 bases, there was a span of 16 bases. CDR3 length: 14 residues. The receptor was derived from a man aged 35 to 55 with active or convalescent COVID-19. Material: peripheral blood. The V gene is TRBV28, the J gene TRBJ1-1; D gene uncertain. This CDR3 is CASSPIRHSSEAFF. The CDR3 DNA reads TGTGCCAGCAGTCCCATTAGACACTCTTCTGAAGCTTTCTTT.